The rows below give T cell receptor beta chains drawn from one sample of a study of regulatory T cells in long-lasting Graves disease. TCRdb re-called the multiplex PCR reads with MiXCR, one entry per CDR3 protein. The data hold 400,000 to 500,000 distinct CDR3 sequences, with approximately 15% observed a single time. These same records also appear under a second study, on T cells in Graves' hyperthyroidism and ophthalmopathy.

Sequencing was performed on peripheral blood mononuclear cells (PBMCs), taken at new diagnosis, from a patient treated with antithyroid drugs. These receptors all come from a woman aged 40-49 years with Graves disease. CDR3s include the opening cysteine and the closing phenylalanine or tryptophan. D genes are given only for firm matches. Some rows have no size entry. The others give once, few or many, or a class for an expanded clone.

V: TRBV27
D: TRBD2
length: 15
size: many
J: TRBJ2-1
DNA: TGTGCCAGCAGTTTGACTAGCGGGAGATGGGATGAGCAGTTCTTC
CDR3: CASSLTSGRWDEQFF

V: TRBV18
D: TRBD1
length: 14
size: many
J: TRBJ1-6
DNA: TGTGCCAGCTCAGAAGACAGGGGACATTCACCCCTCCACTTT
CDR3: CASSEDRGHSPLHF

V: TRBV6-5
D: .
length: 14
size: few
J: TRBJ1-2
DNA: TGTGCCAGCAGTTACTCGACAGGAAACTATGGCTACACCTTC
CDR3: CASSYSTGNYGYTF

V: TRBV27
D: .
length: 16
size: many
J: TRBJ2-1
DNA: TGTGCCAGCAGTTTATGGTTGGGTAGCTCCTACAATGAGCAGTTCTTC
CDR3: CASSLWLGSSYNEQFF

V: TRBV5-1
D: TRBD2
length: 15
size: many
J: TRBJ2-7
DNA: TGCGCCAGCAGCTTGGCGCTAGCGGGAGAGGGGGAGCAGTACTTC
CDR3: CASSLALAGEGEQYF

V: TRBV30
D: .
length: 13
size: .
J: TRBJ2-6
DNA: TGTGCCTGGCTCCGCTCTGGGGCCAACGTCCTGACTTTC
CDR3: CAWLRSGANVLTF

V: TRBV5-1
D: TRBD2
length: 15
size: few
J: TRBJ2-7
DNA: TGCGCCAGCAGCTTGGAGGCTAGCGGGTGGTACGAGCAGTACTTC
CDR3: CASSLEASGWYEQYF

V: TRBV29-1
D: TRBD2
length: 14
size: many
J: TRBJ2-1
DNA: TGCAGCGTTGCCGGGGGGACTAGCGTTTATGAGCAGTTCTTC
CDR3: CSVAGGTSVYEQFF

V: TRBV5-1
D: TRBD1
length: 14
size: many
J: TRBJ2-2
DNA: TGCGCCAGCAAACTCCGGGACAGCACCGGGGAGCTGTTTTTT
CDR3: CASKLRDSTGELFF

V: TRBV11-2
D: .
length: 17
size: many
J: TRBJ2-1
DNA: TGTGCCAGCAGCTTAGACGGATATCTGACAGCCAATAATGAGCAGTTCTTC
CDR3: CASSLDGYLTANNEQFF

V: TRBV4-3
D: .
length: 14
size: .
J: TRBJ2-1
DNA: TGCGCCAGCAGCCAAGATGCGGGGCTCCGTGAGCAGTTCTTC
CDR3: CASSQDAGLREQFF

V: TRBV6-2/TRBV6-3
D: TRBD1
length: 14
size: .
J: TRBJ2-7
DNA: TGTGCCAGCAGCCGGGACAGGGGAAACGGCGAGCAGTACTTC
CDR3: CASSRDRGNGEQYF

V: TRBV20-1
D: .
length: 16
size: few
J: TRBJ2-3
DNA: TGCAGTGCTAGAGATCTCCCGGGATTAGGGGCGGATACGCAGTATTTT
CDR3: CSARDLPGLGADTQYF

V: TRBV3-1
D: TRBD1
length: 14
size: few
J: TRBJ1-1
DNA: TGTGCCAGCAGCCAAGACAGGGGGCGGACTGAAGCTTTCTTT
CDR3: CASSQDRGRTEAFF

V: TRBV3-1
D: .
length: 15
size: many
J: TRBJ1-3
DNA: TGTGCCAGCAGCCAAGTCCCAGGGCGCGGAAACACCATATATTTT
CDR3: CASSQVPGRGNTIYF

V: TRBV12-3/TRBV12-4
D: TRBD2
length: 14
size: many
J: TRBJ2-7
DNA: TGTGCCAGCAGTGGAGGGACTAGCGGCTACGAGCAGTACTTC
CDR3: CASSGGTSGYEQYF

V: TRBV12-3/TRBV12-4
D: TRBD1
length: 14
size: many
J: TRBJ1-4
DNA: TGTGCCAGCACCGAAACAGGGGGCGGAGAAAAACTGTTTTTT
CDR3: CASTETGGGEKLFF

V: TRBV2
D: TRBD1
length: 15
size: many
J: TRBJ1-1
DNA: TGTGCCAGCAATACAGGGGTTTATTCGTTGACTGAAGCTTTCTTT
CDR3: CASNTGVYSLTEAFF

V: TRBV28
D: .
length: 15
size: many
J: TRBJ2-7
DNA: TGTGCCAGCAGTTTACCCAGCGGCCAGGCCTACGAGCAGTACTTC
CDR3: CASSLPSGQAYEQYF

V: TRBV7-6
D: TRBD2
length: 15
size: many
J: TRBJ2-1
DNA: TGTGCCAGCAGCTTGGAGACTAGCGGGGGGGGGGAGCAGTTCTTC
CDR3: CASSLETSGGGEQFF

V: TRBV28
D: .
length: 11
size: many
J: TRBJ2-7
DNA: TGTGCCAGCACCCAATACGGCGAGCAGTACTTC
CDR3: CASTQYGEQYF

V: TRBV28
D: TRBD2
length: 14
size: many
J: TRBJ2-7
DNA: TGTGCCAGCAGTTCCCCGGGACTAGTACGGGAGCAGTACTTC
CDR3: CASSSPGLVREQYF

V: TRBV28
D: .
length: 15
size: many
J: TRBJ1-6
DNA: TGTGCCAGCATAAGTTGGCGGGAGAGGAATTCACCCCTCCACTTT
CDR3: CASISWRERNSPLHF

V: TRBV7-8
D: .
length: 15
size: many
J: TRBJ2-1
DNA: TGTGCCAGCAGCTTATATCTCGGGAGAGTCAATGAGCAGTTCTTC
CDR3: CASSLYLGRVNEQFF

V: TRBV24-1
D: TRBD1
length: 13
size: few
J: TRBJ2-1
DNA: TGTGCCATTGACGGACAGGGGAGGAATGAGCAGTTCTTC
CDR3: CAIDGQGRNEQFF

V: TRBV7-9
D: .
length: 15
size: many
J: TRBJ1-1
DNA: TGTGCCAGCAGCCGACCGACAGAGGGGGGGACTGAAGCTTTCTTT
CDR3: CASSRPTEGGTEAFF

V: TRBV7-9
D: .
length: 17
size: many
J: TRBJ2-3
DNA: TGTGCCAGCAGCTTATTTGGCGTACCAGGGAGCACAGATACGCAGTATTTT
CDR3: CASSLFGVPGSTDTQYF

V: TRBV5-4
D: .
length: 15
size: few
J: TRBJ1-6
DNA: TGTGCCAGCAGCTTGGGGCATCAAGTTGGTTCACCCCTCCACTTT
CDR3: CASSLGHQVGSPLHF

V: TRBV19
D: TRBD1
length: 14
size: .
J: TRBJ2-7
DNA: TGTGCCAGTTTAAATCCGGGACAGGACTACGAGCAGTACTTC
CDR3: CASLNPGQDYEQYF

V: TRBV20-1
D: .
length: 14
size: many
J: TRBJ2-3
DNA: TGCAGTGCTAGGGGAGTCGGGAGCACAGATACGCAGTATTTT
CDR3: CSARGVGSTDTQYF

V: TRBV19
D: TRBD1
length: 16
size: .
J: TRBJ2-2
DNA: TGTGCCAGTAGCCCCGGACAGGGATCGAACACCGGGGAGCTGTTTTTT
CDR3: CASSPGQGSNTGELFF